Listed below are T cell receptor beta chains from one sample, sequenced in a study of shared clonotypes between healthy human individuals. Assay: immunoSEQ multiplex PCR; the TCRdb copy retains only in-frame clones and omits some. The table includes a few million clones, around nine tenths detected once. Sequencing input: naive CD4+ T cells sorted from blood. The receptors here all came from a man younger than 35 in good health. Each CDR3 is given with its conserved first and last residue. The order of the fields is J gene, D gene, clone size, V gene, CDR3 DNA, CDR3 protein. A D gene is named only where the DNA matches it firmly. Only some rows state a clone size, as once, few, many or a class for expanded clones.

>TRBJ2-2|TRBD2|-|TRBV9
TGTGCCAGCAGCGTAGGCGGGAGCGGGGGGGCCGCTAACGGGGAGCTGTTTTTT
CASSVGGSGGAANGELFF
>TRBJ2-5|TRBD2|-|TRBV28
TGTGCCAGCATGATTGGCGGGGCGGGAGTAGAGACCCAGTACTTC
CASMIGGAGVETQYF
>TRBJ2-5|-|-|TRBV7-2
TGTGCCAGCAGCTTATCACGGGGATCACAAGAGACCCAGTACTTC
CASSLSRGSQETQYF
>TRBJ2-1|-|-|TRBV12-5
TGTGCTAGTGGTTTGGACTCCGGGAGCCAGTTCTTC
CASGLDSGSQFF
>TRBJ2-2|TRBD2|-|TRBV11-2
TGTGCCAGCACTCTGGGGGGGGTGTTCCCCGGGGAGCTGTTTTTT
CASTLGGVFPGELFF
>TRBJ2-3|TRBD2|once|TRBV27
TGTGCCAGCAGTTCAGGACTAGCGGGAGCCTATACGCAGTATTTT
CASSSGLAGAYTQYF
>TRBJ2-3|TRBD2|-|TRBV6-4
TGTGCCAGCAGCGCTAGCGGAGCCCGGGATACGCAGTATTTT
CASSASGARDTQYF
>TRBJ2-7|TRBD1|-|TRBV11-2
TGTGCCAGCAGCTTATATGGGACAGGGCTCTACGAGCAGTACTTC
CASSLYGTGLYEQYF
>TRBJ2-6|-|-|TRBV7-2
TGTGCCAGCAGCCCCAACCCGGGGGCCAACGTCCTGACTTTC
CASSPNPGANVLTF
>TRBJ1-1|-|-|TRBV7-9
TGTGCCAGCAGGGGGTATACTGAAGCTTTCTTT
CASRGYTEAFF
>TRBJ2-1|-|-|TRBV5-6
TGTGCCAGCAGCTTATTACCGGGAAGCTACAATGAGCAGTTCTTC
CASSLLPGSYNEQFF
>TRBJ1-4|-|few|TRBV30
TGTGCCTGGAGTGTCGGCAGTGGAGAAAAACTGTTTTTT
CAWSVGSGEKLFF
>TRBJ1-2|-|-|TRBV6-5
TGTGCCAGCAGGAACCGGGACACAGGGTCCTACACCTTC
CASRNRDTGSYTF
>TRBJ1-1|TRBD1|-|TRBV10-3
TGTGCCACGCGACAGGGGGCTAGCACTGAAGCTTTCTTT
CATRQGASTEAFF
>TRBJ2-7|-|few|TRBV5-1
TGCGCCAGCAGCTTGGGAGGAACCTACGAGCAGTACTTC
CASSLGGTYEQYF
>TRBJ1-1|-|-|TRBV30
TGTGCCTGGGGGCAACAGGGTGAAGCTTTCTTT
CAWGQQGEAFF
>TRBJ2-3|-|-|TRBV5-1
TGCGCCAGCAGCTTGGACGGATTCACAGATACGCAGTATTTT
CASSLDGFTDTQYF
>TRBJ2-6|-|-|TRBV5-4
TGTGCCAGCAGCTTCCGTGGGAATCCGAGCTCTGGGGCCAACGTCCTGACTTTC
CASSFRGNPSSGANVLTF
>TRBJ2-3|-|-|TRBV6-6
TGTGCCAGCAGTTATCCGAGCACAGATACGCAGTATTTT
CASSYPSTDTQYF
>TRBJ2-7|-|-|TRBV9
TGTGCCAGCAGCGTAGGATCGGGGCCCTACGAGCAGTACTTC
CASSVGSGPYEQYF
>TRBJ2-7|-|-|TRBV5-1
TGCGCCAGCAGCTTGGCCGGTGGGGCGAAATCCTACGAGCAGTACTTC
CASSLAGGAKSYEQYF
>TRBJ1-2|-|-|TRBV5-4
TGTGCCAGCAGCGGGGAAAATTATGGCTACACCTTC
CASSGENYGYTF
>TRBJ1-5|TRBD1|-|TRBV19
TGTGCCAGTACCGCGGGGGGACAGTATAATCAGCCCCAGCATTTT
CASTAGGQYNQPQHF
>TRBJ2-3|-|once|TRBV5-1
TGCGCCAGCAGCTTGTGGTCGGGGAGCACAGATACGCAGTATTTT
CASSLWSGSTDTQYF
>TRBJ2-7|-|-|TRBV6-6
TGTGCCAGCAGTTACTCCAGAGGGTACTACGAGCGGTACTTC
CASSYSRGYYERYF